A single sample gave rise to the 23 T cell receptor beta chains below, sequenced in a study of identical twins (dated by TCRdb to the mid-2010s). The method behind the library was 5' RACE. This sample was sequenced with an Illumina HiSeq 2000. The raw public reads went through TCRdb reprocessing: fastp at Q25, MiXCR clone calling, in-frame beta chains kept. A single entry per CDR3 protein holds the most common genes and DNA from its merged rows. The sample table shows around 960,000 distinct CDR3 sequences, and 9% to 15% are seen once. Around 1.5% of the sample lies in the top ten. This sample also appeared in a second study, on yellow fever vaccine responses in identical twins.

The material sequenced was PBMCs. All receptors come from a woman aged 18-29 years in good health.

This clonotype was detected only a few times. V and J are TRBV7-7 and TRBJ2-1; the D gene could be TRBD1 or TRBD2 (6 bases each). Germline V lookup: CDR1 SSHAT, CDR2 FNYEAQ (reference sequence). The CDR3 contains 14 residues. V was trimmed by 5 bases and J by 9 bases, leaving 17 bases between them. The CDR3 DNA reads as TGTGCCAGCAGCCTCACGTCCGGGGGCGCTGAGCAGTTCTTC. Protein sequence: CASSLTSGGAEQFF. Full variable domain (missing parts from reference TRBV7-7 and TRBJ2-1): GAGVSQSPRYKVTKRGQDVTLRCDPISSHATLYWYQQALGQGPEFLTYFNYEAQPDKSGLPSDRFSAERPEGSISTLTIQRTEQRDSAMYRCASSLTSGGAEQFFGPGTRLTVL.

In its sample, this clonotype was seen many times. V is TRBV12-3 or TRBV12-4 and J is TRBJ1-1, with a tentative D call TRBD1 (5 bases). V gave up 3 bases and J gave up 3 bases, with 20 bases separating them. This CDR3 contains 17 residues. Here the CDR3 reads CASSFEGRFAMDTEAFF. CDR3 sequence (DNA): TGTGCCAGCAGTTTCGAGGGGCGTTTCGCCATGGACACTGAAGCTTTCTTT.

This chain uses TRBV7-2 with TRBJ2-1; 9 bases match TRBD2. The CDR3 totals 14 residues. CDR1 is SGHTA and CDR2 is FQGNSA in the germline V gene. V trimming: 6 bases; J trimming: 7 bases; junction bases outside the gene matches: 7. The CDR3 loop reads CASRVAGARNEQFF. As DNA, the CDR3 is TGTGCCAGCAGAGTAGCGGGAGCGCGAAATGAGCAGTTCTTC.

V is TRBV2 and J is TRBJ2-1; D remains unclear. Per germline, CDR1 SNHLY and CDR2 FYNNEI. CDR3 length: 12 amino acids. Between the trimmed V and J ends, which lost 7 bases and 9 bases, there was a span of 13 bases. The CDR3 DNA reads TGTGCCAGCACCGGAACCCTTGGTGAGCAGTTCTTC. It translates to CASTGTLGEQFF.

The CDR3 loop is CASGPGPDNSPLHF. DNA for the CDR3: TGTGCCAGCGGCCCTGGGCCAGATAATTCACCCCTCCACTTT. The rearrangement joins TRBV5-5 to TRBJ1-6; D unresolved. This CDR3 spans 14 amino acids. The ends were cut back, 7 bases at V and 5 bases at J, with 13 bases in the middle. The germline V gene encodes CDR1 SGHKS and CDR2 YYEKEE (reference sequence).

This clonotype was seen many times. This rearrangement joins TRBV6-2 or TRBV6-3 to TRBJ2-1; D not resolved. V lost 6 bases to trimming and J lost 6 bases, with 9 bases between them. Germline loops: CDR1 MNHEY, CDR2 SVGEGT. This CDR3 has 12 amino acids. CDR3 residues: CASSPGINEQFF. CDR3 nucleotides: TGTGCCAGCAGCCCAGGAATCAATGAGCAGTTCTTC.

This clonotype was seen a few times. The chain links TRBV12-3 or TRBV12-4 to TRBJ2-5, with 9 bases that match TRBD2. V lost 3 bases and J lost 4; bases outside the gene matches: 6. The CDR3 runs to 15 residues. Here the CDR3 reads CASSFGLAGTETQYF. The DNA for the CDR3 is TGTGCCAGCAGTTTTGGTCTAGCGGGGACAGAGACCCAGTACTTC.

This rearrangement joins TRBV6-5 to TRBJ2-7, with 7 bases fitting TRBD1. The germline V gene encodes CDR1 MNHEY and CDR2 SVGAGI. V gave up 0 bases and J gave up 0 bases; unmatched junction bases: 8. The CDR3 contains 17 residues. The CDR3 nucleotides read TGTGCCAGCAGTTACTCTAACAGGGGTTTGGCCTCCTACGAGCAGTACTTC. Its translation is CASSYSNRGLASYEQYF.

This chain links TRBV7-7 with TRBJ2-5; D might be TRBD1 (5 bases). The V end was cut by 6 bases, the J end by 2 bases, with 10 bases between. The CDR3 extends over 13 amino acids. Germline loops: CDR1 SSHAT, CDR2 FNYEAQ (reference sequence). The CDR3 bases are TGTGCCAGCAGGAGTGGACAACAAGAGACCCAGTACTTC. It specifies CASRSGQQETQYF. The full variable domain, in which reference TRBV7-7 and TRBJ2-5 provide the parts outside the CDR3, is GAGVSQSPRYKVTKRGQDVTLRCDPISSHATLYWYQQALGQGPEFLTYFNYEAQPDKSGLPSDRFSAERPEGSISTLTIQRTEQRDSAMYRCASRSGQQETQYFGPGTRLLVL.

This clonotype was seen more than once but under ten times. This chain uses TRBV20-1 with TRBJ2-3; 9 nucleotides agree with TRBD2. The CDR3 is 15 residues long. Looked up from germline, CDR1 is DFQATT and CDR2 is SNEGSKA (reference sequence). The V gene end was trimmed by 0 bases and the J gene end by 4 bases; junction bases not matched to a gene: 5. CDR3 region: CSARDWTSEADTQYF. CDR3 nucleotide sequence: TGCAGTGCTAGAGATTGGACTAGCGAGGCAGATACGCAGTATTTT.

This CDR3 is CASSLMWGSQETQYF. The CDR3 DNA reads TGCGCCAGCAGCTTGATGTGGGGGTCTCAAGAGACCCAGTACTTC. The V and J genes are TRBV5-1 and TRBJ2-5, with D perhaps TRBD1 or TRBD2 (5 bases each). Trimming took 1 base from V and 2 from J, leaving 12 bases between them. CDR1 is SGHRS and CDR2 is YFSETQ in the germline V gene. The CDR3 length is 15 residues.

J is TRBJ2-7 and V is TRBV28; D perhaps matches TRBD2 (6 bases). CDR1 and CDR2 (germline): MDHEN, SYDVKM. The CDR3 sequence is 15 residues long. V shed 5 bases and J shed 2 bases, with 16 bases lying between them. The CDR3 spells CASSGGTRVPYEQYF. The CDR3 DNA sequence: TGTGCCAGCAGTGGGGGGACGAGGGTCCCCTACGAGCAGTACTTC.

The V and J genes are TRBV2 and TRBJ2-3; 12 nucleotides align to TRBD2. The V gene end was trimmed by 8 bases and the J gene end by 3 bases; junction bases not matched to a gene: 6. Germline-derived CDR1 and CDR2 are SNHLY and FYNNEI. This CDR3 comprises 15 residues. CDR3 nucleotides: TGTGCCAGCTCTAGCGGGAGGGGGAGAACAGATACGCAGTATTTT. Amino acid sequence: CASSSGRGRTDTQYF.

V gene TRBV7-2 combines with J gene TRBJ1-1, with D unresolved. The CDR3 contains 12 residues. The germline V gene has CDR1 SGHTA and CDR2 FQGNSA. Deletions cut 11 bases from V and 1 base from J, with 11 bases between. For the CDR3, the DNA is TGTGCCGGATGCCGTCGGAACACTGAAGCTTTCTTT. It yields the protein CAGCRRNTEAFF.

This clonotype was counted between two and nine times. V gene TRBV20-1 combines with J gene TRBJ2-7, with D possibly TRBD2 on 7 matching bases. The V and J ends lost 1 base and 5 bases respectively, with 18 bases between them. Germline loops: CDR1 DFQATT, CDR2 SNEGSKA (reference sequence). CDR3 length: 15 residues. In nucleotides, the CDR3 is TGCAGTGCTAGAGGGGGGGGCGGGAATTCGAACGAGCAGTACTTC. This encodes CSARGGGGNSNEQYF.

This clonotype was seen ten or more times. J is TRBJ2-7 and V is TRBV29-1; D is possibly TRBD2 (7 bases). The CDR3 has 17 residues. Deletions cut 1 base from V and 1 base from J, with 20 bases between. Per the germline V gene, CDR1 is SQVTM and CDR2 is ANQGSEA. CDR3 region: CSVEGGAPGLPSYEQYF. CDR3 bases: TGCAGCGTTGAAGGGGGGGCCCCGGGACTACCTTCCTACGAGCAGTACTTC.

This chain joins TRBV6-5 and TRBJ2-2; D not certain. Germline lookup yields CDR1 MNHEY and CDR2 SVGAGI. The CDR3 is 18 residues long. Trimming cost V 0 bases and J 1 base, with 15 bases left between them. In nucleotides, the CDR3 is TGTGCCAGCAGTTACTCGAAATCAAGGGTCGAGAACACCGGGGAGCTGTTTTTT. Protein product: CASSYSKSRVENTGELFF.

The gene calls are TRBV12-3 or TRBV12-4 and TRBJ2-1; TRBD2 aligns across 12 bases. The ends lost 10 bases at V and 3 bases at J; junction bases unmatched: 19. CDR3 length: 19 residues. The CDR3 DNA is TGTGCCATCTGTTTTGGGCTAGCGGGGGGGGGTTTCGGCTACAATGAGCAGTTCTTC. As protein: CAICFGLAGGGFGYNEQFF.

The chain uses TRBV3-1 and TRBJ2-1, with TRBD2 matching over 8 bases. This CDR3 region has 16 residues. With V trimmed by 5 bases and J by 3 bases, 9 bases remained unmatched. Looked up from germline, CDR1 is LGHDT and CDR2 is YNNKEL (reference sequence). Written as DNA, the CDR3 is TGTGCCAGCAGCTCTTCGGGGGGGGCGTACTACAATGAGCAGTTCTTC. It specifies CASSSSGGAYYNEQFF.

This clonotype showed up just a few times. The V call is TRBV10-3, the J call TRBJ1-2, with D maybe TRBD1 (6 bases). This CDR3 is built from 15 residues. Trimming removed 2 bases from V and 0 bases from J, with 10 bases in between. Germline CDR1 reads ENHRY; CDR2 reads SYGVKD. CDR3 DNA: TGTGCCATCAGTGAGGGGGGGCGGGCTAACTATGGCTACACCTTC. This translates into CAISEGGRANYGYTF.

The rearrangement joins TRBV29-1 to TRBJ2-7, with unresolved D. CDR1 SQVTM and CDR2 ANQGSEA come from the germline V gene. Between the trimmed V and J ends, which lost 6 bases and 5 bases, there was a span of 14 bases. The CDR3 contains 12 residues. The CDR3 loop reads CSVTRALNEQYF. CDR3 coding DNA: TGCAGCGTAACACGTGCGTTGAACGAGCAGTACTTC.

This clonotype was observed a few times. The chain is built from TRBV7-8 and TRBJ2-6; D uncertain. This CDR3 has 15 amino acids. V lost 5 bases and J 0 bases, leaving 8 bases between the germline ends. Per the germline V gene, CDR1 is SGHVS and CDR2 is FQNEAQ. The CDR3 here is CASSPMSSGANVLTF. The CDR3, as DNA: TGTGCCAGCAGCCCGATGAGCTCTGGGGCCAACGTCCTGACTTTC.

This clonotype was observed a handful of times. This chain uses TRBV7-8 with TRBJ2-1, with 8 bases aligning to TRBD1. The length of the CDR3 is 15 residues. In germline, CDR1 is SGHVS, CDR2 FQNEAQ. J was trimmed by 6 bases and V by 6 bases; bases with no gene match: 10. CDR3 bases: TGTGCCAGCAGTTCAGAGGACAGGGTGGGCAATGAGCAGTTCTTC. Protein: CASSSEDRVGNEQFF. Full variable domain (rest looked up from reference TRBV7-8 and TRBJ2-1): GAGVSQSPRYKVAKRGQDVALRCDPISGHVSLFWYQQALGQGPEFLTYFQNEAQLDKSGLPSDRFFAERPEGSVSTLKIQRTQQEDSAVYLCASSSEDRVGNEQFFGPGTRLTVL.